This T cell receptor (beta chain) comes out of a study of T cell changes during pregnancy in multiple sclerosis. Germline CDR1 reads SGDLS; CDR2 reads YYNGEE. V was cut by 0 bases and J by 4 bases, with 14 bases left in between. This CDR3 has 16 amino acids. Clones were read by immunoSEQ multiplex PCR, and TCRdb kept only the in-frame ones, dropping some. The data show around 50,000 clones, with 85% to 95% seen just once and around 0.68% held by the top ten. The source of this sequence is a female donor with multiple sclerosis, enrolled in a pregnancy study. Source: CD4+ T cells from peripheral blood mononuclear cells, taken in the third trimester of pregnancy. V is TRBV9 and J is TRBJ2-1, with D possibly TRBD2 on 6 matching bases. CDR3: CASSVDTGALYNEQFF. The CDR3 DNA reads TGTGCCAGCAGCGTAGACACGGGAGCACTATACAATGAGCAGTTCTTC.